This T cell receptor (beta chain) was recovered during a study of tumour-infiltrating T cells in Burkitt lymphoma. The CDR3 has 13 residues. The V gene's germline CDR1 is KGHSH and CDR2 LQKENI. V lost 5 bases, J lost 2 bases, and 7 bases lay in between. Clones were read by immunoSEQ multiplex PCR, and TCRdb kept only the in-frame ones, dropping some. The sample shows 15,000 to 20,000 clones, 80% of them seen only once. Sequencing used tumor tissue. This clonotype originated in a human donor with diffuse large B-cell lymphoma. The rearrangement joins TRBV18 to TRBJ1-5; D is undetermined. In DNA form, the CDR3 reads TGTGCCAGCTCAGCCCAGGGCAATCAGCCCCAGCATTTT. Protein product: CASSAQGNQPQHF.